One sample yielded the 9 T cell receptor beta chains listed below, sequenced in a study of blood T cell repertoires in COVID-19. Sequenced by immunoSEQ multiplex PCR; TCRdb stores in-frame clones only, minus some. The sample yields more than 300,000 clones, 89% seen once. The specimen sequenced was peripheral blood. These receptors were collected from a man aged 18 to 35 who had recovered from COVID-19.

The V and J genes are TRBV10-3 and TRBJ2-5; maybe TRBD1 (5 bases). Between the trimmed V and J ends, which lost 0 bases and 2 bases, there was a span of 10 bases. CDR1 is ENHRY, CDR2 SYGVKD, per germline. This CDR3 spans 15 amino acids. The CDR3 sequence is CAISESPRAQETQYF. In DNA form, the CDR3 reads TGTGCCATCAGTGAGTCGCCCAGGGCTCAAGAGACCCAGTACTTC.

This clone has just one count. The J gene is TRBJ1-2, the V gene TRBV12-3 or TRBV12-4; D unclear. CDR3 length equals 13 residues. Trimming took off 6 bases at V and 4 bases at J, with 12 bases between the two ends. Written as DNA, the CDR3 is TGTGCCAGCAGCTCCGACACGTTCTATGGCTACACCTTC. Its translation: CASSSDTFYGYTF.

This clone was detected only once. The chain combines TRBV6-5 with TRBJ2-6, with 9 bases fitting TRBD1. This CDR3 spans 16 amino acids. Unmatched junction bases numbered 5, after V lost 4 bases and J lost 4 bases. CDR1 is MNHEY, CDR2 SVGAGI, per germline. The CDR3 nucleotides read TGTGCCAGCAGTTCCGGGACAGGGTTCGGGGCCAACGTCCTGACTTTC. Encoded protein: CASSSGTGFGANVLTF.

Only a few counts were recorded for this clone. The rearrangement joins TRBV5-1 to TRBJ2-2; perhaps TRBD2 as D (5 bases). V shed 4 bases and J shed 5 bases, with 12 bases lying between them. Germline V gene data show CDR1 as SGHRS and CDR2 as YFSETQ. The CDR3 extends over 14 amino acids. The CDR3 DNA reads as TGCGCCAGCAGCGTTGACCCGGGGACCGGGGAGCTGTTTTTT. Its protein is CASSVDPGTGELFF.

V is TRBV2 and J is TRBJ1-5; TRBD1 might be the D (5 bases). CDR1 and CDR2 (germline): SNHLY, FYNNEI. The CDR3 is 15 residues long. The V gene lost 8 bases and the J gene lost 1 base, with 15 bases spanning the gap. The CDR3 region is CASRGDGWSNQPQHF. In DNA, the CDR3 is TGTGCCAGCCGGGGGGATGGTTGGAGCAATCAGCCCCAGCATTTT.

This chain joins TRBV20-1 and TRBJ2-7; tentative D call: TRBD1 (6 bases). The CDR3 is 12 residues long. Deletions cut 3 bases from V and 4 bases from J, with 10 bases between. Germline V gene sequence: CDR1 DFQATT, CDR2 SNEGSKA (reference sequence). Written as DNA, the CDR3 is TGCAGTGCTAGTGGACAGTTTTACGAGCAGTACTTC. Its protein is CSASGQFYEQYF.

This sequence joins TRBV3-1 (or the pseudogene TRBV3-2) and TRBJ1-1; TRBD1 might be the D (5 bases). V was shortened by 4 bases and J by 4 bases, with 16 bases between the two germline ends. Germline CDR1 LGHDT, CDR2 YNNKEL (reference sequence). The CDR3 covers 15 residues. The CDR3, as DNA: TGTGCCAGCAGCCCGGGGGGAGGGCGGGGCACTGAAGCTTTCTTT. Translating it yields CASSPGGGRGTEAFF.

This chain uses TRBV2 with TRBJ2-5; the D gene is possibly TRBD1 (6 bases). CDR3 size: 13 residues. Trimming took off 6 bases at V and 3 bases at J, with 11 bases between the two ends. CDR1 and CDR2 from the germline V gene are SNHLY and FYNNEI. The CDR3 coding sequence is TGTGCCAGCAGAGTCAGGGGAGAAGAGACCCAGTACTTC. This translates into CASRVRGEETQYF.

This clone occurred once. CDR3: CSASHERGAFF. The CDR3 nucleotides read TGCAGTGCTAGTCATGAGCGGGGAGCTTTCTTT. This sequence joins TRBV20-1 and TRBJ1-1; D unclear. V lost 3 bases and J 10 bases, leaving 12 bases between the germline ends. CDR3 length: 11 amino acids. Germline V gives CDR1 DFQATT, CDR2 SNEGSKA (reference sequence).